This TCR beta chain was recorded in a study of T cell responses to AZD1222 COVID-19 vaccine (dated by TCRdb to the early 2020s). Regarding the research as a whole: Because spike-specific TCR depth and breadth did not differ between the two schedules, AZD1222 recipients who got a second dose at roughly 4 weeks were pooled with those who got a second dose at roughly 12 weeks. A total of more than 230 trial participants underwent TCR sequencing, of whom roughly 210 had received two doses of AZD1222 and about 25 had received two doses of the MenACWY control vaccine. Enrollment into the trials was organized by age into subgroups of 18-55, 56-69 and 70-plus years, and those subgroups contained approximately 150, 30 and 60 TCR-sequenced participants, respectively. General findings and caveats noted by the study authors: In the small 56-69-year group, the increase in depth fell short of significance, most likely because of low power. Reportedly, close to half of the unique spike-specific TCRs recognized epitopes lying outside the regions that are mutated in the B.1.351 and B.1.1.7 variants. Because no samples from the day 14 peak response were available, repertoires could be characterized only after the peak T cell response. Only six AZD1222 recipients were SARS-CoV-2 seropositive at baseline, limiting conclusions about previously exposed vaccinees. After two AZD1222 doses, spike-specific TCR breadth and depth were significantly higher than at day 0 and than in MenACWY recipients. The vaccine-associated CD4 TCRs covered the entire spike protein, and the dominant responses fell in regions 160-218 and 743-854. Most participants were white British and females outnumbered males, and the authors suggested that clonal diversity may have been underestimated.

This sample's time point label indicates: baseline before first vaccination. Vaccinee samples were obtained from the UK trials COV001 and COV002, which included a single-blind randomized controlled phase 2/3 trial of AZD1222 (ChAdOx1 nCoV-19) in healthy adults. Trial participant PBMC samples were collected at day 0 and day 28 after the second dose for TCRbeta chain sequencing. The CDR3 regions of human TCRbeta chains were subjected to immunosequencing. The study's processing was this. Repertoire TCRs were checked for matches against a reference library of SARS-CoV-2-specific TCRs that had been generated using the MIRA antigen-specificity platform. Breadth was defined as the fraction of unique TCRs that were SARS-CoV-2-associated, and depth was defined as the fraction of total T cells that were SARS-CoV-2-associated. Each spike-specific TCR was assigned to its reactive spike region and to a CD4 or CD8 class using the MIRA data. Log10-transformed breadth and depth values were compared by one-way ANOVA with Sidak's multiple comparisons tests. The clones in this table, taken by TCRdb from immuneACCESS, are in-frame only. Not every clone is retained; where verified, under half of the shortfall comes from an unresolved V gene, and the cause of the rest is unknown. The V and J calls and clone size were taken over from that table, and D and trimming were inferred from the DNA. The sample yields 95,000 to 110,000 clones; 91% were counted once. The ten biggest clones cover less than 55% of the sample.

A note on this clone: No antigen is known for it. There are no base qualities to consult, and no much larger clone falls within one base.

Trimming accounts for 3 bases at V and 5 bases at J, while the number of junction bases matched to no gene is 11. The germline V gene supplies CDR1 SQVTM and CDR2 ANQGSEA. Spanning cysteine to phenylalanine, the CDR3 consists of 15 amino acids. Of all the DNA, just the CDR3 is kept, 45 bases in frame from base 1. The source material was peripheral blood, sampled on day 0 of AZD1222 vaccination. The receptor was isolated from an adult in good health. The rearranged segments are TRBV29-1 and TRBJ2-5; 8 central bases correspond to TRBD2. The CDR3 here reads CSVDLDGRAAETQYF. In nucleotides, the sequence is TGCAGCGTTGATCTCGACGGGAGGGCCGCGGAGACCCAGTACTTC.